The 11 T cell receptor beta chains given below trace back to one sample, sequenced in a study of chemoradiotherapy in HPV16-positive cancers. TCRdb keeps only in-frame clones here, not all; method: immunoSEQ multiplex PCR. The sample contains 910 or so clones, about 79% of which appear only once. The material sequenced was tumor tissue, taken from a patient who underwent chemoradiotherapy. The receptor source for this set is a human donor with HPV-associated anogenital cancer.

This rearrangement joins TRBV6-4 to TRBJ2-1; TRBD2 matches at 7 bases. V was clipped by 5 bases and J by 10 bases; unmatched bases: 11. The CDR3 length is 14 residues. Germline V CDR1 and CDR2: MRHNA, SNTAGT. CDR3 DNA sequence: TGTGCCAGCAGTTTAGCCGGAGAGGGAGGGGAGCAGTTCTTC. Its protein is CASSLAGEGGEQFF.

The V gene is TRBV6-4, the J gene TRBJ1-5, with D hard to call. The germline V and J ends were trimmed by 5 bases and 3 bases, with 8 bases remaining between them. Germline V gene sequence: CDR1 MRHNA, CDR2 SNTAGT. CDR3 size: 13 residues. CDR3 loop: CASSRADNQPQHF. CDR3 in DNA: TGTGCCAGCAGTAGGGCGGACAATCAGCCCCAGCATTTT.

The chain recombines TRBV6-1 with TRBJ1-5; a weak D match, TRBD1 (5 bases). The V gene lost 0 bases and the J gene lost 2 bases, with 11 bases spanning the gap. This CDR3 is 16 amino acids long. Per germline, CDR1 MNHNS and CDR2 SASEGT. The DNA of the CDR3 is TGTGCCAGCAGTGAAGCGGGAGGGGTGGGCAATCAGCCCCAGCATTTT. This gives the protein CASSEAGGVGNQPQHF.

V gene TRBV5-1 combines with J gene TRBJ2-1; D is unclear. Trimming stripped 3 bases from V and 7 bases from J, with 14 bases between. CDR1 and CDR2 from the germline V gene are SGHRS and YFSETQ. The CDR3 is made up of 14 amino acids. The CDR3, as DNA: TGCGCCAGCAGCTCGCCGACTCCACCTAATGAGCAGTTCTTC. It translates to CASSSPTPPNEQFF.

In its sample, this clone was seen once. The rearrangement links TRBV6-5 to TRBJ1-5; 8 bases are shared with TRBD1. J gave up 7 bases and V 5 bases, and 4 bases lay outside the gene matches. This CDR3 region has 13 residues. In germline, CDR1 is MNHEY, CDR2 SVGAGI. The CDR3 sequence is CASSPQGGQPQHF. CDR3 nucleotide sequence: TGTGCCAGCAGTCCACAGGGGGGACAGCCCCAGCATTTT.

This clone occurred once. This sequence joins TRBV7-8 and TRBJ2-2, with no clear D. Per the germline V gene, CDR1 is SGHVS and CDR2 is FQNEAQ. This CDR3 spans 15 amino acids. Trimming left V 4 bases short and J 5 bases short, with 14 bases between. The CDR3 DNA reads TGTGCCAGCAGCTCGCGGTCGGAAGTTACCGGGGAGCTGTTTTTT. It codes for CASSSRSEVTGELFF.

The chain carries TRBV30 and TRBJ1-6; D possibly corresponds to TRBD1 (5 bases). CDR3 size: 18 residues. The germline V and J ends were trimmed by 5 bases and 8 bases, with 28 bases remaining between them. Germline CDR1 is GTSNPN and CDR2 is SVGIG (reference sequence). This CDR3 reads CAWEDIPGGMVRDSPLHF. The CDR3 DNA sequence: TGTGCCTGGGAGGATATCCCGGGGGGTATGGTCCGGGATTCACCCCTCCACTTT.

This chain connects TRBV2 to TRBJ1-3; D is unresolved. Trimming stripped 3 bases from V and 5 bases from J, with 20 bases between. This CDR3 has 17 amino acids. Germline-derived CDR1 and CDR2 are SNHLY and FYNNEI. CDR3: CASSDRSDPSRRNTIYF. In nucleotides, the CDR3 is TGTGCCAGCAGTGACAGATCCGACCCTTCTCGGAGAAACACCATATATTTT.

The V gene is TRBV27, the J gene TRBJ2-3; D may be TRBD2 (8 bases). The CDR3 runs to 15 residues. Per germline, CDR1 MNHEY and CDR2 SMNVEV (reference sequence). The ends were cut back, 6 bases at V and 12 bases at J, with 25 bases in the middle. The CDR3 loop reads CASRPSGLEGAGQYF. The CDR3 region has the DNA TGTGCCAGCAGGCCCTCGGGACTAGAGGGGGCTGGCCAGTATTTT.

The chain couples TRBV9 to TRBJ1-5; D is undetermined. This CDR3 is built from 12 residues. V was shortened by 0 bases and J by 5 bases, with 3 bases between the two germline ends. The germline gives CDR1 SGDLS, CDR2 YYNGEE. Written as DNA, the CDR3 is TGTGCCAGCAGCGTAGCGGATCAGCCCCAGCATTTT. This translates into CASSVADQPQHF.

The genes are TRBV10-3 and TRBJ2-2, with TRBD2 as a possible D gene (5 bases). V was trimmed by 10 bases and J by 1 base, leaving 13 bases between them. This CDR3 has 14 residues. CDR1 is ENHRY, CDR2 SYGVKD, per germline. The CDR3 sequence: CATQRAENTGELFF. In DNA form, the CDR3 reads TGTGCCACCCAGAGGGCAGAGAACACCGGGGAGCTGTTTTTT.